A selection of T cell receptor beta chains follows, all from one sample in a study of T cell responses to AZD1222 COVID-19 vaccine. Libraries were prepared by immunoSEQ multiplex PCR; TCRdb keeps only in-frame clonotypes and omits some of them. The sample lists around 170,000 clones; 80% to 90% were seen once. Sequencing used peripheral blood, obtained 28 days after the second AZD1222 dose. The receptors derive from an adult who received the AZD1222 COVID-19 vaccine. Both conserved end residues are part of each CDR3. Fields, in order: J gene, D gene, clone size, V gene, CDR3 DNA, CDR3 protein. D genes are given only for firm matches. The listing skips clone size in some rows; elsewhere it reads once, few, many or a size class.

J gene: TRBJ2-7
D gene: .
clone size: once
V gene: TRBV18
CDR3 DNA: TGTGCCAGCTCACCATCGGGCACCTCCTACGAGCAGTACTTC
CDR3 protein: CASSPSGTSYEQYF

J gene: TRBJ1-1
D gene: TRBD1
clone size: .
V gene: TRBV28
CDR3 DNA: TGTGCCACAACAGGGGACGTCGGGAAAGCTTTCTTT
CDR3 protein: CATTGDVGKAFF

J gene: TRBJ1-2
D gene: .
clone size: .
V gene: TRBV2
CDR3 DNA: TGTGCCAGCGCACGCCGGGGGCTTGACTATGGCTACACCTTC
CDR3 protein: CASARRGLDYGYTF

J gene: TRBJ1-3
D gene: .
clone size: .
V gene: TRBV27
CDR3 DNA: TGTGCCAGCAGTCCGGCCATGAGTGCCAGGGTATCAGGGTGGAACACCATATATTTT
CDR3 protein: CASSPAMSARVSGWNTIYF

J gene: TRBJ1-2
D gene: .
clone size: .
V gene: TRBV18
CDR3 DNA: TGTGCCAGCTCCCAGACGGCCGCTTATGGCTACACCTTC
CDR3 protein: CASSQTAAYGYTF

J gene: TRBJ1-2
D gene: .
clone size: .
V gene: TRBV5-3
CDR3 DNA: TGTGCCAGAAGCTCCAGGGTAAGGGCGGGGGACTATGGCTACACCTTC
CDR3 protein: CARSSRVRAGDYGYTF

J gene: TRBJ2-7
D gene: .
clone size: .
V gene: TRBV20-1
CDR3 DNA: TGCAGTGCTGGCTCTAGGGAGCAGTACTTC
CDR3 protein: CSAGSREQYF

J gene: TRBJ1-2
D gene: .
clone size: .
V gene: TRBV19
CDR3 DNA: TGTGCCAGTAGTTACCCCGGGCAGGGCTACACCTTC
CDR3 protein: CASSYPGQGYTF

J gene: TRBJ2-6
D gene: .
clone size: few
V gene: TRBV5-1
CDR3 DNA: TGCGCCAGCAGCTTGGACGGACAGAGCTCTGGGGCCAACGTCCTGACTTTC
CDR3 protein: CASSLDGQSSGANVLTF

J gene: TRBJ1-1
D gene: .
clone size: .
V gene: TRBV6-5
CDR3 DNA: TGTGCTACCCGCCAGCGGGGGCTGAACACTGAAGCTTTCTTT
CDR3 protein: CATRQRGLNTEAFF

J gene: TRBJ1-1
D gene: TRBD1
clone size: .
V gene: TRBV28
CDR3 DNA: TGTGCCAGCACCGTCAAACAGGGGGCGAGCACTGAAGCTTTCTTT
CDR3 protein: CASTVKQGASTEAFF

J gene: TRBJ1-1
D gene: TRBD1
clone size: .
V gene: TRBV27
CDR3 DNA: TGTGCCAGCAGTTCCCCGACAGGGGCAATGAACACTGAAGCTTTCTTT
CDR3 protein: CASSSPTGAMNTEAFF

J gene: TRBJ2-7
D gene: .
clone size: .
V gene: TRBV11-3
CDR3 DNA: TGTGCCAGCAGCCACCGGACCTCCTATGAGCAGTACTTC
CDR3 protein: CASSHRTSYEQYF

J gene: TRBJ2-2
D gene: .
clone size: .
V gene: TRBV2
CDR3 DNA: TGTGCCAGCAGTGAAAGGGCTATGAACACCGGGGAGCTGTTTTTT
CDR3 protein: CASSERAMNTGELFF

J gene: TRBJ1-6
D gene: TRBD1
clone size: few
V gene: TRBV5-4
CDR3 DNA: TGTGCCAGCAGCCAGCCGACAGGGGATAATTCACCCCTCCACTTT
CDR3 protein: CASSQPTGDNSPLHF

J gene: TRBJ1-1
D gene: .
clone size: .
V gene: TRBV4-3
CDR3 DNA: TGCGCCAGCAGCCAAGAAGGAGGGGTCACTGAAGCTTTCTTT
CDR3 protein: CASSQEGGVTEAFF

J gene: TRBJ2-3
D gene: TRBD1
clone size: .
V gene: TRBV19
CDR3 DNA: TGTGCCAGTACGGACAGGGTCACAGATACGCAGTATTTT
CDR3 protein: CASTDRVTDTQYF

J gene: TRBJ1-2
D gene: .
clone size: once
V gene: TRBV7-9
CDR3 DNA: TGTGCCAGCAGCTTAGGGGGAGGAGGTATAAACTATGGCTACACCTTC
CDR3 protein: CASSLGGGGINYGYTF

J gene: TRBJ2-3
D gene: .
clone size: .
V gene: TRBV11-3
CDR3 DNA: TGTGCCAGCAGCCCCGGACTGAGTTCAGATACGCAGTATTTT
CDR3 protein: CASSPGLSSDTQYF

J gene: TRBJ2-5
D gene: TRBD2
clone size: .
V gene: TRBV11-3
CDR3 DNA: TGTGCCAGCAGCTTAGGTGGAGCGGGGGGGCTTATAGAGACCCAGTACTTC
CDR3 protein: CASSLGGAGGLIETQYF

J gene: TRBJ1-1
D gene: .
clone size: .
V gene: TRBV6-5
CDR3 DNA: TGTGCCAGTAGCTACAGGGTCGATTTACCTGAAGCTTTCTTT
CDR3 protein: CASSYRVDLPEAFF

J gene: TRBJ1-5
D gene: TRBD1
clone size: .
V gene: TRBV6-5
CDR3 DNA: TGTGCCAGCATCCAAACGACAGGGGGCAATCAGCCCCAGCATTTT
CDR3 protein: CASIQTTGGNQPQHF